This T cell receptor beta chain was captured by sequencing in a study of blood T cell repertoires in COVID-19 (dated by TCRdb to 2020 to 2022). Notes on the research overall: Samples covering the acute and convalescent phases of COVID-19 were provided by collaborators in the United States, Italy and Spain. The prospective study material was composed of cDNA or gDNA derived from T cells, B-cell-depleted T cells, or PBMCs. Subjects who had been exposed to COVID-19, were actively infected with it, or had recovered from it provided the deeply sampled blood TCRbeta repertoires that made up the dataset. The repertoires were released in a freely available public database meant as a resource for research on the immune response to SARS-CoV-2. The samples were drawn from the first 160 participants of the ongoing ImmuneRACE study and from over 950 subjects provided by 6 global collaborators. The sample metadata nearly always contained a de-identified subject ID, COVID-19 status, age in years and sex. Where available, HLA class I and class II types were obtained from metadata supplied by the sample provider rather than from assay-based typing. Here is what the overall study found, with its caveats: The amount of clinical and demographic metadata varied by source and participant and was provided uncurated.

TCRbeta CDR3 regions were amplified from genomic DNA using the immunoSEQ Assay, a bias-controlled multiplex PCR. As for the authors' bioinformatics: Within the assay, amplification of reference gene primers was used to estimate how many nucleated cells each sample contained. To quantify the absolute abundance of each unique TCRbeta CDR3 rearrangement, sequence reads were collapsed and filtered. Productive Simpson clonality was computed per sample as the square root of Simpson's diversity index over productive rearrangements. Not all clones reach the TCRdb copy of this immuneACCESS table, which keeps in-frame sequences only. Checked studies attribute under half of the gap to unresolved V genes and leave the rest unexplained. The D gene and trimming were derived from the DNA, and the V and J assignments and clone size from that table. Present in this sample are 250,000 to 300,000 clones, 89% of which were seen just once. 1.7% of the sample is held by the ten biggest clonotypes.

As regards this clone: Its antigen is not yet known. Per-nucleotide qualities are absent, and no much larger clonotype sits a single base away.

Per the germline V gene (reference sequence), SEHNR is the CDR1 and FQNEAQ is the CDR2. The CDR3 measures 13 amino acids from cysteine to phenylalanine. Of all the DNA, just the CDR3 is kept, 39 bases in frame from base 1. V gives up 4 bases and J gives up 10 bases, and the segment between their germline ends measures 14 bases. In the prospective study, participants were about 18 to 100 years old, resided in about two dozen geographic areas of the United States, and were enrolled through a virtual design. In the prospective study, participants were assigned to cohorts based on the clinical history participants reported in a screening survey and a study questionnaire. Recovered participants in ImmuneRACE Cohort 3 were defined by two consecutive negative NP/OP PCR tests, clearance by a healthcare professional, or resolution of symptoms. Each participant in the prospective study had whole blood, serum and a nasopharyngeal or oropharyngeal swab collected by mobile phlebotomists. Prospective study participants could optionally give additional blood draws and questionnaires over a roughly two-month period. Before DNA extraction, blood samples from the prospective study were shipped at room temperature or frozen.

What was sequenced was PBMCs or T cells enriched from blood (not recorded which). The sequence was obtained from a woman aged 40 to 50 who had recovered from COVID-19. The chain links TRBV7-9 with TRBJ2-1; perhaps TRBD1 is the D gene, with 6 bases matching. The encoded CDR3 is CASSSGRGVEQFF. The nucleotide sequence reads TGTGCCAGCAGCTCCGGCAGGGGCGTAGAGCAGTTCTTC.